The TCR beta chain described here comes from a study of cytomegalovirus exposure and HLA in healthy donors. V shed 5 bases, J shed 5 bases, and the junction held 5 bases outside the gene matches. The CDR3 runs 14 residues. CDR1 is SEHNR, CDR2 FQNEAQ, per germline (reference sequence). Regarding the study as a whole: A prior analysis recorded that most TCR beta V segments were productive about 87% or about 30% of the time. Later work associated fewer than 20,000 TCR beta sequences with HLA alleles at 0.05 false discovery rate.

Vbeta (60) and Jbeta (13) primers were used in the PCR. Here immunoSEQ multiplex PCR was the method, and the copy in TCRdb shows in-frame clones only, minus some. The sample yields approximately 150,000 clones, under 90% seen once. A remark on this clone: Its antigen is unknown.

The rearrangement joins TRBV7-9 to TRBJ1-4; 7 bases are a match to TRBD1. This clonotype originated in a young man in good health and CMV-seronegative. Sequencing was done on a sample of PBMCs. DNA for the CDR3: TGTGCCAGCAGCACAACAGGGGCGAATGAAAAACTGTTTTTT. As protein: CASSTTGANEKLFF.